The T cell receptor beta chain described here comes from a study of control samples from healthy donors and cancer patients. The repertoire was sequenced with immunoSEQ multiplex PCR; TCRdb's copy has only in-frame clones and lacks some. The repertoire has tens of thousands of clones, approximately 84% of them found once; the top ten carry around 16%. Germline CDR1 and CDR2: GTSNPN and SVGIG (reference sequence). This CDR3 is built from 15 residues. V lost 2 bases to trimming and J lost 5 bases, with 18 bases between them. The source material was blood. The chain recombines TRBV30 with TRBJ2-5, with a tentative D call TRBD1 (5 bases). This receptor was taken from a man between 45 and 60 years old in good health. The CDR3 DNA reads TGTGCCTGGAGTCCTCCTTGGGGCCTATCGGAGACCCAGTACTTC. This encodes CAWSPPWGLSETQYF.